This T cell receptor beta chain was retrieved from a study of blood T cells in healthy people across ages. Points from the study as a whole: Shifts in expanded clonotypes may have been confounded by donor CMV status, which was unknown.

This clonotype was counted a few times. The antigen remains undetermined. This CDR3 has 16 residues. The V end was cut by 0 bases, the J end by 5 bases, with 15 bases between. Germline V lookup: CDR1 SGHNT, CDR2 YENEEA. Primed by a sample-barcoded 5' primer and a J-beta primer mix, a second PCR proceeded for roughly 6 to 12 cycles. In TCRdb, the 5' RACE reads were re-called with MiXCR into one record per CDR3 protein. Of some 710,000 distinct CDR3 sequences in the sample, about half were seen once. Caucasian individuals from Russia who were healthy and aged roughly 6 to 95 acted as donors. Sequenced: blood. The sequence was collected from a man older than 75 in good health. The chain recombines TRBV11-3 with TRBJ2-3; D is possibly TRBD1 or TRBD2 (5 bases each). CDR3 residues: CASSLDLGGAIDTQYF. The CDR3 nucleotides are TGTGCCAGCAGCTTAGATCTTGGGGGAGCAATAGATACGCAGTATTTT.